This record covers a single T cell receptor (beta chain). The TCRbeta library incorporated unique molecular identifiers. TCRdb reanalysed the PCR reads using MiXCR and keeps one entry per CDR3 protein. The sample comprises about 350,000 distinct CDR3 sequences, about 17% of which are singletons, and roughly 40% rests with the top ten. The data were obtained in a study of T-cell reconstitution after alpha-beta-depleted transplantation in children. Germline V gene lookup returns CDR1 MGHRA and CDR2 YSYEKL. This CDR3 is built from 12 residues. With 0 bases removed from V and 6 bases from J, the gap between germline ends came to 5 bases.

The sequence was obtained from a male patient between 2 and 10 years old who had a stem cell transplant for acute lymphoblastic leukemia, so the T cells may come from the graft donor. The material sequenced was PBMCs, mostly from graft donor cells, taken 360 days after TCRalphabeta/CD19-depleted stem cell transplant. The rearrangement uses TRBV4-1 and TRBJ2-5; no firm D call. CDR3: CASSQDLQTQYF. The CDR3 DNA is TGCGCCAGCAGCCAAGATCTCCAGACCCAGTACTTC.